Shown below are 16 T cell receptor beta chains from a single sample sequenced in a study of shared clonotypes between healthy human individuals. Naive CD8 cells lacked CD45RO and underwent positive selection for CCR7, leaving out terminally differentiated effector memory CD45RA+ cells. Libraries were prepared by immunoSEQ multiplex PCR; TCRdb keeps only in-frame clonotypes and omits some of them. The table lists a few million clones, 85% to 95% of them singletons. Sequenced input: naive CD8+ T cells from PBMCs. The receptors shown here come from a man between 18 and 35 years old in good health. Some clones in this sample may be carry-over from other donors' samples.

This clone appeared once. The V call is TRBV9, the J call TRBJ2-7; 7 nucleotides align to TRBD2. The CDR3 runs 15 residues. Looked up from germline, CDR1 is SGDLS and CDR2 is YYNGEE. Trimming at V came to 4 bases and at J to 2 bases, leaving 9 bases not matched to a gene. This CDR3 is CASSPSIAGAYEQYF. In nucleotides, the CDR3 is TGTGCCAGCAGCCCCAGTATCGCGGGAGCCTACGAGCAGTACTTC.

The J gene is TRBJ1-1, the V gene TRBV5-6; D is undetermined. V was clipped by 5 bases and J by 0 bases, with 14 bases between them. The CDR3 covers 15 residues. Looked up from germline, CDR1 is SGHDT and CDR2 is YYEEEE. DNA of the CDR3: TGTGCCAGCAGACTCAGGAGACCTTTGAACACTGAAGCTTTCTTT. Amino acid sequence: CASRLRRPLNTEAFF.

V gene TRBV10-3 combines with J gene TRBJ2-7; perhaps TRBD2 as D (5 bases). CDR1 and CDR2 (germline): ENHRY, SYGVKD. V lost 5 bases and J lost 0, with 14 bases in between. The CDR3 extends over 15 amino acids. CDR3 sequence reads: CAISPGTVGSYEQYF. The CDR3 bases are TGTGCCATCAGTCCGGGAACAGTGGGCTCCTACGAGCAGTACTTC.

V usage is TRBV27 and J usage is TRBJ2-1; no clear D gene. From germline, CDR1 is MNHEY and CDR2 SMNVEV (reference sequence). The length of the CDR3 is 15 residues. V lost 5 bases, J lost 0 bases, and 11 bases lay in between. CDR3 loop: CASSDRVGSYNEQFF. For the CDR3, the DNA is TGTGCCAGCAGTGATAGGGTGGGCTCCTACAATGAGCAGTTCTTC.

The genes are TRBV27 and TRBJ2-5; 7 positions agree with TRBD1. With V trimmed by 3 bases and J by 0 bases, 1 base remained unmatched. There are 14 residues in the CDR3. Germline V gene sequence: CDR1 MNHEY, CDR2 SMNVEV (reference sequence). In nucleotides, the CDR3 is TGTGCCAGCAGTTTGGACAGGTACCAAGAGACCCAGTACTTC. This translates into CASSLDRYQETQYF.

The chain uses TRBV7-9 and TRBJ2-1, with unresolved D. With 1 base removed from V and 10 bases from J, the gap between germline ends came to 8 bases. Germline V gene sequence: CDR1 SEHNR, CDR2 FQNEAQ (reference sequence). The CDR3 loop spans 12 amino acids. CDR3 nucleotides: TGTGCCAGCAGCTTAGGGGCTAAGGAGCAGTTCTTC. It specifies CASSLGAKEQFF.

The chain is built from TRBV29-1 and TRBJ2-1; D is possibly TRBD2 (6 bases). This CDR3 has 12 amino acids. Germline CDR1 SQVTM, CDR2 ANQGSEA. V was cut by 5 bases and J by 7 bases, with 12 bases left in between. For the CDR3, the DNA is TGCAGCGTTACTTACGGGGGTAATGAGCAGTTCTTC. Protein product: CSVTYGGNEQFF.

The chain combines TRBV6-5 with TRBJ1-2; D is uncertain. The CDR3 has 14 residues. Germline V gene lookup returns CDR1 MNHEY and CDR2 SVGAGI. Trimming removed 7 bases from V and 3 bases from J, with 15 bases in between. The CDR3 coding sequence is TGTGCCAGCACCCCTTGGACCGGGGACTATGGCTACACCTTC. This gives the protein CASTPWTGDYGYTF.

The chain recombines TRBV7-9 with TRBJ2-1; D is uncertain. The germline gives CDR1 SEHNR, CDR2 FQNEAQ (reference sequence). The CDR3 has 14 amino acids. Trimming removed 2 bases from V and 9 bases from J, with 14 bases in between. CDR3 nucleotide sequence: TGTGCCAGCAGCTTAAAGTGGCCACGTAGTGAGCAGTTCTTC. This codes for CASSLKWPRSEQFF.

This clone has only a few counts. The CDR3 region is CASSPSRAFPEQYF. CDR3 nucleotide sequence: TGTGCCAGCAGTCCCTCACGCGCCTTCCCCGAGCAGTACTTC. The J gene is TRBJ2-7, the V gene TRBV27; the D is unclear. Trimming removed 5 bases at V and 6 bases at J, with 17 bases between. CDR1 and CDR2 from the germline V gene are MNHEY and SMNVEV (reference sequence). The CDR3 consists of 14 residues.

The chain carries TRBV6-1 and TRBJ2-7, with 8 bases aligning to TRBD1. V was pared by 4 bases and J by 5 bases, with 10 bases of the junction left unmatched. Germline V lookup: CDR1 MNHNS, CDR2 SASEGT. CDR3 length: 15 amino acids. CDR3 coding DNA: TGTGCCAGCAGTGGAAGGACAGGGCTTCGACACGAGCAGTACTTC. This codes for CASSGRTGLRHEQYF.

The chain carries TRBV6-5 and TRBJ2-7; no clear D. V lost 0 bases to trimming and J lost 5 bases, with 5 bases between them. The CDR3 extends over 12 amino acids. Per the germline V gene, CDR1 is MNHEY and CDR2 is SVGAGI. The CDR3 sequence: CASSYSIDEQYF. CDR3 DNA: TGTGCCAGCAGTTACTCGATCGACGAGCAGTACTTC.

As concerns this clone: This sample also contains other DNA sequences that code for the same CDR3. This sequence joins TRBV9 and TRBJ2-1, with 7 bases fitting TRBD1. CDR1 is SGDLS and CDR2 is YYNGEE in the germline V gene. V lost 2 bases and J lost 4; bases outside the gene matches: 6. This CDR3 is 15 amino acids long. The CDR3 spells CASSVSGTAYNEQFF. CDR3 sequence (DNA): TGTGCCAGCAGCGTCTCCGGGACAGCATACAATGAGCAGTTCTTC. The variable domain in full, completed from reference TRBV9 and TRBJ2-1, reads DSGVTQTPKHLITATGQRVTLRCSPRSGDLSVYWYQQSLDQGLQFLIQYYNGEERAKGNILERFSAQQFPDLHSELNLSSLELGDSALYFCASSVSGTAYNEQFFGPGTRLTVL.

Regarding this clone: Distinct nucleotide sequences in the sample also encode this CDR3. The CDR3 region is CASSPSVYEQYF. The CDR3 nucleotides are TGTGCCAGCAGTCCGAGCGTTTACGAGCAGTACTTC. The rearrangement uses TRBV27 and TRBJ2-7; D unresolved. This CDR3 has 12 residues. CDR1 and CDR2 from the germline V gene are MNHEY and SMNVEV (reference sequence). The V and J ends lost 5 bases and 4 bases respectively, with 9 bases between them.

The rearrangement uses TRBV6-1 and TRBJ2-7; 8 bases are shared with TRBD2. The CDR3 runs 15 residues. The germline CDR1 and CDR2 sequences are MNHNS and SASEGT. Trimming at V came to 3 bases and at J to 2 bases, leaving 6 bases not matched to a gene. Here the CDR3 reads CASSDLAGSAYEQYF. The CDR3 coding sequence is TGTGCCAGCAGTGATCTAGCGGGCAGCGCCTACGAGCAGTACTTC.

V is TRBV11-2 and J is TRBJ2-3; the D is unclear. The CDR3 has 13 amino acids. Looked up from germline, CDR1 is SGHAT and CDR2 is FQNNGV. V was pared by 0 bases and J by 2 bases, with 3 bases between. The CDR3 region has the DNA TGTGCCAGCAGCTTAGATTTCACAGATACGCAGTATTTT. Translation gives CASSLDFTDTQYF. Full variable domain (rest looked up from reference TRBV11-2 and TRBJ2-3): EAGVAQSPRYKIIEKRQSVAFWCNPISGHATLYWYQQILGQGPKLLIQFQNNGVVDDSQLPKDRFSAERLKGVDSTLKIQPAKLEDSAVYLCASSLDFTDTQYFGPGTRLTVL.